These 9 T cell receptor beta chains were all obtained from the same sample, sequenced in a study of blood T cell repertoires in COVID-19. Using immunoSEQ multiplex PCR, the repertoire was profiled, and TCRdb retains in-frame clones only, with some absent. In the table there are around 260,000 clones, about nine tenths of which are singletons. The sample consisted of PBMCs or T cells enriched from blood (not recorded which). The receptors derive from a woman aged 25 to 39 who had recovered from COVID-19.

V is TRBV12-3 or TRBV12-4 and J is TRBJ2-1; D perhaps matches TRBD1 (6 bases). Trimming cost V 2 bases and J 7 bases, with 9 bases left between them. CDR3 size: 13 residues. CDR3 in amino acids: CASSLQGRNEQFF. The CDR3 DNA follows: TGTGCCAGCAGTTTACAGGGGCGGAATGAGCAGTTCTTC.

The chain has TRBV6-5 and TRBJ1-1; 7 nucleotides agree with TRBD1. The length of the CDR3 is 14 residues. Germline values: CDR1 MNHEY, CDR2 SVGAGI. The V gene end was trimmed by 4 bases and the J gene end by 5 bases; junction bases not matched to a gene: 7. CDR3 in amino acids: CASSSGGLRTEAFF. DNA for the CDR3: TGTGCCAGCAGTTCAGGGGGTCTAAGGACTGAAGCTTTCTTT.

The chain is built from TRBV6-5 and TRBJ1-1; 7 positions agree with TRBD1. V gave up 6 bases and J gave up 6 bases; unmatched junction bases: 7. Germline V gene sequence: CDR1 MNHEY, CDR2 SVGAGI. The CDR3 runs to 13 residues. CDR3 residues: CASRQTGVAEAFF. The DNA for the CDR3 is TGTGCCAGCAGGCAAACAGGGGTAGCTGAAGCTTTCTTT.

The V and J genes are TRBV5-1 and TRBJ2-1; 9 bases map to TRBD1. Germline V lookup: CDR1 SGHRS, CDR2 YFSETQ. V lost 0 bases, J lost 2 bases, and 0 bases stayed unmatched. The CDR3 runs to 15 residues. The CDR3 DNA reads TGCGCCAGCAGCTTGGGGACAGGGGCCTACAATGAGCAGTTCTTC. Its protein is CASSLGTGAYNEQFF.

The DNA for the CDR3 is TGCAGCGTTGGGTCAGGGATGGGTGAAAAACTGTTTTTT. The encoded protein is CSVGSGMGEKLFF. The chain uses TRBV29-1 and TRBJ1-4; D is possibly TRBD1 (5 bases). Trimming removed 4 bases at V and 7 bases at J, with 13 bases between. Germline loops: CDR1 SQVTM, CDR2 ANQGSEA. This CDR3 is built from 13 residues.

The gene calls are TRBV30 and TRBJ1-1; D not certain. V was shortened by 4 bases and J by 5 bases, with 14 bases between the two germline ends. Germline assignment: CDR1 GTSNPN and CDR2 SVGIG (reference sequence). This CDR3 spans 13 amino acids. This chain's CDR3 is CAWTGKERTEAFF. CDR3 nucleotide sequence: TGTGCCTGGACGGGGAAGGAGAGGACTGAAGCTTTCTTT.

CDR3 sequence reads: CAISGQGGNQPQHF. DNA of the CDR3: TGTGCCATCAGCGGACAGGGAGGCAATCAGCCCCAGCATTTT. The chain has TRBV10-3 and TRBJ1-5; 8 nucleotides line up with TRBD1. The CDR3 runs to 14 residues. Germline V gene data show CDR1 as ENHRY and CDR2 as SYGVKD. V lost 6 bases, J lost 2 bases, and 3 bases stayed unmatched.

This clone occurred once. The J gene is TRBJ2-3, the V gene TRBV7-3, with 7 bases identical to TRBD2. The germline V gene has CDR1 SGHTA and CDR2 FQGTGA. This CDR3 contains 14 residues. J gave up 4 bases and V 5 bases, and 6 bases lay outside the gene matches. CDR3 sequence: CASSPGLVADTQYF. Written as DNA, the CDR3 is TGTGCCAGCAGCCCAGGACTAGTCGCAGATACGCAGTATTTT. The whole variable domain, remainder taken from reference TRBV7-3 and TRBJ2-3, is GAGVSQTPSNKVTEKGKYVELRCDPISGHTALYWYRQSLGQGPEFLIYFQGTGAADDSGLPNDRFFAVRPEGSVSTLKIQRTERGDSAVYLCASSPGLVADTQYFGPGTRLTVL.

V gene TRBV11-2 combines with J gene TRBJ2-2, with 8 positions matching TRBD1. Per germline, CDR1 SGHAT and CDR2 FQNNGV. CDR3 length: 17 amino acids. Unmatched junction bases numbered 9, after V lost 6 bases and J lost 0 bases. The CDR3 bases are TGTGCCAGCAGATCCGGGACAGGTTTTTCGAACACCGGGGAGCTGTTTTTT. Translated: CASRSGTGFSNTGELFF.